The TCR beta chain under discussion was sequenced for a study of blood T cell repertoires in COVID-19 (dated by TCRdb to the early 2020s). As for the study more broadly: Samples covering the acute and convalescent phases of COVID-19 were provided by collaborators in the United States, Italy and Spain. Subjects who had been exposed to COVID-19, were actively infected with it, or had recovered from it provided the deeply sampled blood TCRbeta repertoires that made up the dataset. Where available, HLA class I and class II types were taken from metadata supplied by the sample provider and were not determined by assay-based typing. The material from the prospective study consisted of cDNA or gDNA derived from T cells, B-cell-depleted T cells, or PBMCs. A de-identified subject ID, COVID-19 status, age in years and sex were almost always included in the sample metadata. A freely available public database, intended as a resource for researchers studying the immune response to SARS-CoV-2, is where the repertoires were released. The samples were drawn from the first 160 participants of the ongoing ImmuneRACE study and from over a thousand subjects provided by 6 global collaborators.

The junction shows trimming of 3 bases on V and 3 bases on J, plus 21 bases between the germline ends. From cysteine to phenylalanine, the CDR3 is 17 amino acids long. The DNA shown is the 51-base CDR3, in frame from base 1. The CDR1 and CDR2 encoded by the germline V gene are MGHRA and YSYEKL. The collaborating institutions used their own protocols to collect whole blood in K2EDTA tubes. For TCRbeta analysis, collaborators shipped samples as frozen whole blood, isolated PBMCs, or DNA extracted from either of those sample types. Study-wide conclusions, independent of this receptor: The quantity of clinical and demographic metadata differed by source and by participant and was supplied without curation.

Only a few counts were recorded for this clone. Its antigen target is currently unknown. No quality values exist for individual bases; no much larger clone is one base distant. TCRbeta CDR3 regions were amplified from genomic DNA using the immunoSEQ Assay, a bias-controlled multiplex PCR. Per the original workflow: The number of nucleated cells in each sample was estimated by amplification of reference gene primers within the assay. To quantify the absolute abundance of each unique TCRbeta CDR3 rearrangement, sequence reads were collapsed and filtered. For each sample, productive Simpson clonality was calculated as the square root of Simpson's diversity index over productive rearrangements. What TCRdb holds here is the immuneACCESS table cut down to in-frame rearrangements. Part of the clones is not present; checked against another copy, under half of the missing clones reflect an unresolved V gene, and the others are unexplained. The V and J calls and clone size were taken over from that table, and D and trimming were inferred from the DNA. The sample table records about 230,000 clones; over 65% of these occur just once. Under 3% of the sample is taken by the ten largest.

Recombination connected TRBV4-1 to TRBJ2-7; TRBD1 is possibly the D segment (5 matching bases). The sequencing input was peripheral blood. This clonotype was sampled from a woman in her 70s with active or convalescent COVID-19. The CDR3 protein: CASSQVGVGHARYEQYF. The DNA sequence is TGCGCCAGCAGCCAGGTAGGAGTGGGGCACGCACGCTACGAGCAGTACTTC.